This T cell receptor beta chain was recovered during a study of cytomegalovirus exposure and HLA in healthy donors. Regarding the study as a whole: Researchers catalogued 160 or so TCR beta chains as cytomegalovirus-associated.

Of note for this clone: Its antigen is still unknown.

Sequencing used immunoSEQ multiplex PCR; TCRdb keeps in-frame clones, though not all of them. This sample has some 150,000 clones, with approximately 91% found just once. Germline CDR1 GTSNPN, CDR2 SVGIG (reference sequence). Trimming at V came to 2 bases and at J to 4 bases, leaving 5 bases not matched to a gene. The CDR3 runs 14 residues. Sample: PBMCs. The rearrangement links TRBV30 to TRBJ2-3, with 8 bases lining up with TRBD2. The TCR was taken from a man aged 18 to 29 in good health and CMV-seronegative. The CDR3 DNA reads TGTGCCTGGAGTTTAGGACTAGCTTCAGATACGCAGTATTTT. This gives the protein CAWSLGLASDTQYF.